Listed below are T cell receptor beta chains from one sample, sequenced in a study of Graves' ophthalmopathy and Graves' hyperthyroidism. TCRdb re-called the multiplex PCR reads with MiXCR, one entry per CDR3 protein. This sample has about 1.1 million distinct CDR3 sequences, with 36% found just once. The sequencing input was peripheral blood or thyroid tissue (not recorded which). The source is an adult man with Graves' hyperthyroidism. Each CDR3 is given with its conserved first and last residue. The order of the fields is D gene, clone size, J gene, V gene, CDR3 DNA, CDR3 protein. The D gene is left open where the match is weak. Expanded clones get a size class; other rows say once, few or many, or leave the size out.

>.|.|TRBJ1-1|TRBV3-1
TGTGCCAGCAGTCCCCTGTCGGGAGACACTGAAGCTTTCTTT
CASSPLSGDTEAFF
>.|.|TRBJ2-7|TRBV5-1
TGCGCCAGCAGCCCCCAGCCCCCCGGACAGCATATAACCTCCTACGAGAAGTACTTC
CASSPQPPGQHITSYEKYF
>.|.|TRBJ2-7|TRBV29-1
TGCAGCGTCACACCCTTGGGGGCGGTCTACGAGCAGTACTTC
CSVTPLGAVYEQYF
>.|many|TRBJ2-7|TRBV7-8
TGTGCCAGCAGCTTCAATGAGGAGGACGGAGACTACGAGCAGTACTTC
CASSFNEEDGDYEQYF
>.|.|TRBJ1-5|TRBV6-6
TGTGCCAGCAGAGGCAACAGGGCGGGGGTGAATCAGCCCCAGCATTTT
CASRGNRAGVNQPQHF
>TRBD1|few|TRBJ1-2|TRBV6-2/TRBV6-3
TGTGCCAGCAGTCCAGACAGGGACCATTGGTATGGCTACACCTTC
CASSPDRDHWYGYTF
>TRBD1|.|TRBJ2-7|TRBV7-9
TGTGCCAGCAGCGGTCGACAGGGGGAGGCCGGGGAGCAGTACTTC
CASSGRQGEAGEQYF
>TRBD1|many|TRBJ1-6|TRBV19
TGTGCCAGCCACGACAGGGCCCACCGGTCGGATCACCTCCACTTT
CASHDRAHRSDHLHF
>.|many|TRBJ1-5|TRBV7-8
TGTGCCAGCAGCTTAAATGGGGTGGCGAGCAATCAGCCCCAGCATTTT
CASSLNGVASNQPQHF
>.|many|TRBJ1-1|TRBV11-2
TGTGCCAGCAGCACACAGCTGAACACTGAAGCTTTCTTT
CASSTQLNTEAFF
>TRBD2|many|TRBJ2-2|TRBV7-3
TGTGCCAGCAGCCCAGTGGGACTAGCGGGGGCGAACACCGGGGAGCTGTTTTTT
CASSPVGLAGANTGELFF
>.|many|TRBJ2-5|TRBV20-1
TGCAGTGCTAGCCTTTCGCGAAAAGAGACCCAGTACTTC
CSASLSRKETQYF
>.|.|TRBJ1-5|TRBV19
TGTGCCAGTAGGCCGAGCAATCAGCCCCAGCATTTT
CASRPSNQPQHF
>TRBD2|once|TRBJ2-7|TRBV7-9
TGTGCCAGCAGTGAAGCGCGGGAGACCTACGAGCAGTACTTC
CASSEARETYEQYF
>TRBD1|many|TRBJ1-6|TRBV13
TGTGCCAGCAGCTACGGGACAGAATATAATTCACCCCTCCACTTT
CASSYGTEYNSPLHF